This TCR beta chain came from a study of shared clonotypes between healthy human individuals. CD8 cells regarded as naive lacked CD45RO, were positively chosen for CCR7, and omitted terminally differentiated effector memory CD45RA+ cells. In the case of this clone: Its cognate antigen is unknown.

Genomic DNA (from each subset) was split evenly across several immunoSEQ plates. The assay was immunoSEQ multiplex PCR, and TCRdb's table has in-frame clones only and misses some. The sample has some 2.1 million clones, less than 95% seen once. Study conclusions and caveats: Non-shared clonotypes displayed generation probabilities falling below those of clonotypes present in all four donors.

V gave up 2 bases and J gave up 8 bases, with 20 bases separating them. This CDR3 has 16 amino acids. Germline V gene lookup returns CDR1 SGHRS and CDR2 YFSETQ. The clonotype comes from a man aged 18 to 30 in good health. Input material: naive CD8+ T cells sorted from blood. The J gene is TRBJ2-4, the V gene TRBV5-1, with TRBD1 as a possible D gene (5 bases). The CDR3 nucleotides are TGCGCCAGCAGCTTTGGACACTATGAGATTCGGGACATTCAGTACTTC. It is translated as CASSFGHYEIRDIQYF.